Below are 2 T cell receptor beta chains sequenced from a single sample in a study of blood T cell repertoires in COVID-19. Generated by immunoSEQ multiplex PCR, the TCRdb table keeps only in-frame clones and is missing some. The table shows some 220,000 clones, with around three quarters occurring only once. Sequencing was carried out using peripheral blood. The receptors come from a woman in her 70s with acute or convalescent COVID-19.

For the CDR3, the DNA is TGTGCCGGACCGTTAATGGGAGCAGGCACCGGGGAGCTGTTTTTT. Its translation: CAGPLMGAGTGELFF. The chain is built from TRBV24-1 and TRBJ2-2, with D possibly matching TRBD2 (5 bases). Per germline, CDR1 KGHDR and CDR2 SFDVKD. Trimming removed 12 bases from V and 4 bases from J, with 20 bases in between. The length of the CDR3 is 15 residues.

The chain employs TRBV11-1 and TRBJ1-3, with a weak D call TRBD1 (5 bases). CDR1 is SGHAT and CDR2 is FQDESV in the germline V gene (reference sequence). Trimming pared 5 bases from V and 2 bases from J, leaving 13 bases between. The CDR3 runs to 15 residues. The CDR3: CASSQLGGAGNTIYF. The CDR3 bases are TGTGCCAGCAGCCAACTCGGGGGAGCTGGAAACACCATATATTTT.